Below are 7 T cell receptor beta chains sequenced from a single sample in a study of T cell responses to AZD1222 COVID-19 vaccine. The repertoire was sequenced with immunoSEQ multiplex PCR; TCRdb's copy has only in-frame clones and lacks some. The repertoire holds approximately 150,000 clones, about 90% seen once, with 7.5% to 8% in the top ten. Sequencing used peripheral blood, obtained 28 days after the second dose of the MenACWY control vaccine. These receptors all stem from an adult who received the MenACWY meningococcal vaccine as a control.

The chain combines TRBV5-1 with TRBJ2-5, with no clear D. The CDR3 has 14 amino acids. Germline V gene data show CDR1 as SGHRS and CDR2 as YFSETQ. V gave up 4 bases and J gave up 6 bases, with 16 bases separating them. The CDR3 protein is CASSDQDDLKTQYF. The CDR3 nucleotides read TGCGCCAGCAGCGATCAGGACGATCTAAAGACCCAGTACTTC.

The chain joins TRBV7-9 to TRBJ2-3; D uncertain. Germline V gene lookup returns CDR1 SEHNR and CDR2 FQNEAQ (reference sequence). The CDR3 has 13 amino acids. V was shortened by 1 base and J by 6 bases, with 8 bases between the two germline ends. CDR3 amino acids: CASSLDIADTQYF. The CDR3 nucleotides are TGTGCCAGCAGCTTAGATATCGCGGATACGCAGTATTTT.

The genes are TRBV19 and TRBJ1-5, with 7 bases matching TRBD1. Germline V gene data show CDR1 as LNHDA and CDR2 as SQIVND (reference sequence). CDR3 length: 15 residues. V dropped 3 bases and J dropped 4; count of bases not matched to a gene: 6. In nucleotides, the CDR3 is TGTGCCAGTAGTATTACAGGGGACGCGAATCAGCCCCAGCATTTT. Translation gives CASSITGDANQPQHF.

The chain has TRBV28 and TRBJ1-1; D might be TRBD1 (5 bases). V gave up 4 bases and J gave up 6 bases, with 18 bases separating them. The germline CDR1 and CDR2 sequences are MDHEN and SYDVKM. This CDR3 region has 15 residues. CDR3: CASSSSGRYGAEAFF. CDR3 coding DNA: TGTGCCAGCAGTTCCTCGGGACGGTATGGGGCTGAAGCTTTCTTT.

The chain recombines TRBV6-5 with TRBJ1-2, with 8 positions matching TRBD1. V trimming: 6 bases; J trimming: 4 bases; junction bases outside the gene matches: 10. The CDR3 extends over 15 amino acids. Germline CDR1 and CDR2: MNHEY and SVGAGI. DNA of the CDR3: TGTGCCAGCAGCCTGACGCAGGGGGCAATCTATGGCTACACCTTC. This codes for CASSLTQGAIYGYTF.

The chain has TRBV19 and TRBJ2-3; 7 nucleotides line up with TRBD1. The germline gives CDR1 LNHDA, CDR2 SQIVND (reference sequence). The CDR3 sequence is 16 residues long. Trimming took 4 bases from V and 1 from J; bases not matched to a gene: 8. The CDR3 region has the DNA TGTGCCAGTAGTACGGGGACAGCGAGGGGCACAGATACGCAGTATTTT. It specifies CASSTGTARGTDTQYF.

The chain uses TRBV7-9 and TRBJ2-2, with 8 nucleotides matching TRBD2. V dropped 5 bases and J dropped 2; count of bases not matched to a gene: 16. Germline V gene data show CDR1 as SEHNR and CDR2 as FQNEAQ (reference sequence). The CDR3 is 19 residues long. This CDR3 reads CASSPKAPGLVINTGELFF. CDR3 coding DNA: TGTGCCAGCAGCCCCAAGGCGCCGGGACTAGTAATAAACACCGGGGAGCTGTTTTTT.